This T cell receptor beta chain was captured by sequencing in a study of blood T cell repertoires in COVID-19 (TCRdb year 2020). Background for the entire study: Samples covering the acute and convalescent phases of COVID-19 were provided by collaborators in the United States, Italy and Spain. The material from the prospective study consisted of cDNA or gDNA derived from T cells, B-cell-depleted T cells, or PBMCs. Subjects who had been exposed to COVID-19, were actively infected with it, or had recovered from it provided the deeply sampled blood TCRbeta repertoires that made up the dataset. The repertoires were released in a freely available public database intended as a resource for research on the immune response to SARS-CoV-2. Samples came from the ongoing ImmuneRACE study (first 160 participants) plus 1,254 subjects from 6 global collaborators. The sample metadata nearly always contained a de-identified subject ID, COVID-19 status, age in years and sex. Where available, HLA class I and class II types were obtained from metadata supplied by the sample provider rather than from assay-based typing. The study at large found these results: The amount of clinical and demographic metadata varied by source and participant and was provided uncurated.

One collaborating source in Seattle enrolled patients while the patients were actively infected and followed the patients over time throughout the course of disease. Whole blood was collected in K2EDTA tubes by collaborating institutions according to the institutions' own protocols. Collaborator samples were shipped for TCRbeta analysis as frozen whole blood, isolated PBMCs, or DNA extracted from either sample type. The immunoSEQ Assay, a bias-controlled multiplex PCR, was used to amplify TCRbeta CDR3 regions from genomic DNA. For the original study's pipeline: Within the assay, amplification of reference gene primers was used to estimate how many nucleated cells each sample contained. To quantify the absolute abundance of each unique TCRbeta CDR3 rearrangement, sequence reads were collapsed and filtered. Productive Simpson clonality was computed per sample as the square root of Simpson's diversity index over productive rearrangements. TCRdb carries this immuneACCESS record with in-frame sequences only. Its versions omit some clonotypes, under half of them owing to an unresolved V gene in the studies checked, with the rest unexplained. The DNA was the basis for D and trimming; V, J and clone size are from that table. The sample contains tens of thousands of clones, around 83% of them found a single time. In total, the top ten clones hold approximately 10% of the sample.

Trimming leaves V shorter by 4 bases and J shorter by 7 bases, with the junction holding 9 bases beyond the gene matches. Based on the germline V gene (reference sequence), the CDR1 and CDR2 sequences are LNHDA and SQIVND. Inclusive of the bounding cysteine and phenylalanine, the CDR3 is 15 residues long. CDR3 DNA only is kept here, 45 bases in frame from base 1. About this clone: It lacks a known antigen. Base qualities are not at hand, and no much larger clone is one base apart.

This receptor was taken from a man between 50 and 59 years old with COVID-19, enrolled during active disease. Rearrangement joined TRBV19 to TRBJ1-5; 8 bases in the junction line up with TRBD1. Sequenced input: peripheral blood. The CDR3 in this case is CASSKDGQGGQPQHF. The nucleotides are TGTGCCAGTAGTAAAGATGGACAGGGCGGCCAGCCCCAGCATTTT. This CDR3, with the reference TRBV19 and TRBJ1-5 proteins standing in past its ends, gives the full variable domain DGGITQSPKYLFRKEGQNVTLSCEQNLNHDAMYWYRQDPGQGLRLIYYSQIVNDFQKGDIAEGYSVSREKKESFPLTVTSAQKNPTAFYLCASSKDGQGGQPQHFGDGTRLSIL.